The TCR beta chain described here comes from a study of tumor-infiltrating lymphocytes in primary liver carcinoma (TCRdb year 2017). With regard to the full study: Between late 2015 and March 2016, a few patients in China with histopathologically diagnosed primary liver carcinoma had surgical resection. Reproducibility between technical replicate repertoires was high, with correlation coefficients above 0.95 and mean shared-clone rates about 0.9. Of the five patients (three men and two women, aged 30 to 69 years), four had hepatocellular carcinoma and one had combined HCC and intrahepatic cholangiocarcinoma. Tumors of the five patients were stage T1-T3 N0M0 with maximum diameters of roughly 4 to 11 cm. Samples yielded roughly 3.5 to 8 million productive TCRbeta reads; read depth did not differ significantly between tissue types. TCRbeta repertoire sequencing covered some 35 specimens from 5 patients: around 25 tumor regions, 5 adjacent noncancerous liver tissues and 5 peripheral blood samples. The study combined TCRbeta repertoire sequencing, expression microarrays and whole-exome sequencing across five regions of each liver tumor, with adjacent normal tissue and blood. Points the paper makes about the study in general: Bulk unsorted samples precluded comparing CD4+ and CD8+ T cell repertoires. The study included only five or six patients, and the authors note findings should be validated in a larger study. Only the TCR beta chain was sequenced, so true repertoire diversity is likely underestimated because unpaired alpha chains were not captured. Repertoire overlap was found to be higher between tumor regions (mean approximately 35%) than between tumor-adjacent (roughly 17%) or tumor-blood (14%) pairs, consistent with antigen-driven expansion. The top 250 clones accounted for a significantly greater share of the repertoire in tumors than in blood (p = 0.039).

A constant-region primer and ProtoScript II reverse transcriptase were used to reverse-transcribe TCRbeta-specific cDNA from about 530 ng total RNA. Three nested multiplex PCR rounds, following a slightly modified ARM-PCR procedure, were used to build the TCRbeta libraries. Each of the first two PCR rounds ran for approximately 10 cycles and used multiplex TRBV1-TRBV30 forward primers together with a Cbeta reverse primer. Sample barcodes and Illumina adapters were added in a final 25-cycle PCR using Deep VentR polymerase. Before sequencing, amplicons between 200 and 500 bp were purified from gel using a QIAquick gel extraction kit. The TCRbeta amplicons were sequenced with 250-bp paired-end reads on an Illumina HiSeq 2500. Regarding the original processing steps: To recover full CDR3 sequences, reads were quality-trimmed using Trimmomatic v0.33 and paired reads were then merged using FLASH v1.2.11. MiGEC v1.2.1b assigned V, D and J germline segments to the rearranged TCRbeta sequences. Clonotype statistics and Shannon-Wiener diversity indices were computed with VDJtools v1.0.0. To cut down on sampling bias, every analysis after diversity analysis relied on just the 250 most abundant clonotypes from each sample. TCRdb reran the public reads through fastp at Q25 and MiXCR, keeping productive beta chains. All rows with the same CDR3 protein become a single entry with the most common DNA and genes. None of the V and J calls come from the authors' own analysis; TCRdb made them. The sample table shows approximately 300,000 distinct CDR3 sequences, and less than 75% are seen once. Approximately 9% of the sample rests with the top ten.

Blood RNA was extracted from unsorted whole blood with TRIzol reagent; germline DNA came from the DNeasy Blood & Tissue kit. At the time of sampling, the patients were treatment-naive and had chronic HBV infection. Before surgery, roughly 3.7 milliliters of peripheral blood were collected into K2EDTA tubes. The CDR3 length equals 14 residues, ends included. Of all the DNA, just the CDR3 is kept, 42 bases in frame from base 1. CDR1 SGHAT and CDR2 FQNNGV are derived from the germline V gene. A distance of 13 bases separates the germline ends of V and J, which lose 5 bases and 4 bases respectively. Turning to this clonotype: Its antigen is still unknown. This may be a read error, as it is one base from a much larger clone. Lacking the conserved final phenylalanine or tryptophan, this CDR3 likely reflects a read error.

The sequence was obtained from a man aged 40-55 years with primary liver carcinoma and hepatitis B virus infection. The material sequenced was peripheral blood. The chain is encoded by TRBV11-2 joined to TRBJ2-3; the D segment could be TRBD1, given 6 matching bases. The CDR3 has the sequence CASSKRDKADTQYL. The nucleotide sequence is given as TGTGCCAGCAGCAAAAGGGACAAAGCAGATACGCAGTATCTT.